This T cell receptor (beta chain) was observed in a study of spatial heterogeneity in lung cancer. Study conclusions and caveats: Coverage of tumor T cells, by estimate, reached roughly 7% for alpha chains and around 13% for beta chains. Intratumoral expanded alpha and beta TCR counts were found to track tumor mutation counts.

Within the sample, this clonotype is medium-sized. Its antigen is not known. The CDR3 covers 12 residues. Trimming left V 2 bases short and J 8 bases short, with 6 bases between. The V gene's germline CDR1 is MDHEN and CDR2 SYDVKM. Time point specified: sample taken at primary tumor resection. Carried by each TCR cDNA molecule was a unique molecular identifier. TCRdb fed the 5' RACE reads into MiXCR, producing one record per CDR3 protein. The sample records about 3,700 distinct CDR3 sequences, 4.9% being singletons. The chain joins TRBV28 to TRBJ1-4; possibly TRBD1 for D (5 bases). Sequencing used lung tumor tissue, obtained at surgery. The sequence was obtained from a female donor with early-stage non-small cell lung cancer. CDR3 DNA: TGTGCCAGCAGTTTAGGGACGGAAAAACTGTTTTTT. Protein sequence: CASSLGTEKLFF.